This T cell receptor (beta chain) appears in the sequencing data of a study of T cells in Graves' hyperthyroidism and ophthalmopathy. From RNA transcripts, TCR beta CDR3 regions were amplified. Primed by the HTBI set, a first-round RT-PCR was run on the TCR CDR3. Via MiXCR, TCRdb re-called the multiplex PCR reads, giving one row per CDR3 protein. Of over 550,000 distinct CDR3 sequences listed, about a sixth were seen once; the top ten hold 15% to 20%. The CDR3 is made up of 13 amino acids. Trimming shortened V by 3 bases and J by 9 bases, and 12 bases separated the two germline ends. The germline CDR1 and CDR2 sequences are SGHTA and FQGNSA. In its sample, this clonotype was seen many times. Its antigen is undetermined. It was considered stable Graves' hyperthyroidism when ophthalmopathy did not progress within 18 months. General study findings and limits: Most clonotypes expanded in the thyroid (above 0.001) were also present in blood.

The chain recombines TRBV7-2 with TRBJ2-1, with D possibly TRBD2 on 6 matching bases. This TCR was sampled from a young woman with Graves' hyperthyroidism. Sequencing was performed on blood. CDR3 in amino acids: CASSFGTAGEQFF. The CDR3 DNA reads TGTGCCAGCAGCTTCGGGACTGCGGGTGAGCAGTTCTTC.